This TCR beta chain comes out of a study of vaccination and CD4 T cells after COVID-19. The study sequenced cultured CD4+ T cell DNA using the Oncomine TCR Beta short-read assay. Each CDR3 protein gets one entry after TCRdb re-called the PCR reads with MiXCR. The table shows around 14,000 distinct CDR3 sequences, with roughly 50% occurring only once. Study-wide results and limits: For convalescent patients, a median 86.3% of reactive clones surfaced exclusively after vaccination.

Specified treatment: approximately 9-day PBMC culture with coronavirus spike peptide pools or control peptides (ViraFEST assay). The CDR3 sequence is 18 residues long. V was clipped by 2 bases and J by 0 bases, with 19 bases between them. CDR1 is MNHEY, CDR2 SVGAGI, per germline. This clonotype was seen a handful of times. Antigen: not known. The sequence was obtained from a human donor who had recovered from COVID-19. V usage is TRBV6-5 and J usage is TRBJ2-5; D call uncertain. The source material was CD4+ T cells from blood, cultured in vitro. The CDR3 here is CASSYTRHTMGDQETQYF. Here the CDR3 DNA reads TGTGCCAGCAGTTACACGCGCCACACAATGGGTGACCAAGAGACCCAGTACTTC.